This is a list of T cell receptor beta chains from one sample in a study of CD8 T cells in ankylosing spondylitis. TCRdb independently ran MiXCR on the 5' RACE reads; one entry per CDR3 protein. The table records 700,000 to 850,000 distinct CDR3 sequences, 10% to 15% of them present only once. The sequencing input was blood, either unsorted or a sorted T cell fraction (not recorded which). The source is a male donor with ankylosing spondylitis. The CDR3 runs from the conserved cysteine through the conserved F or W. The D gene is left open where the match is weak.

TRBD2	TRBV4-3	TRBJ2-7	CASSQAASGSLSYEQYF
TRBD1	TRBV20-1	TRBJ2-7	CSARDGEGQYAQYF
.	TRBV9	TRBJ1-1	CASSVDGVWGTEAFF
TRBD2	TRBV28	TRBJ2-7	CASSQHIGAGRAYEQYF
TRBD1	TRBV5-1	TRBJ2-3	CASVRGQGTDTQYF
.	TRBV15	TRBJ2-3	CATSRDGGGTDTQYF
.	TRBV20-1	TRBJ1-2	CSARGYQAYGYTF
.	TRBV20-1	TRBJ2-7	CSARVIYEQYF
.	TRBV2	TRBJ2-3	CASDRKSRPQDTQYF
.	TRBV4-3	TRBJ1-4	CASSQGELNEKLFF
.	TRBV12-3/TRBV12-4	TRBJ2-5	CASSLSRLLTQYF
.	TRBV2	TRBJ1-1	CASRAGPNTEAFF
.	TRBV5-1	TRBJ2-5	CASSPQGEETQYF
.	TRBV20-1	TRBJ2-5	CSARGVAGTAQYF
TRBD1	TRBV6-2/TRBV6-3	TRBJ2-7	CASRPGGTGRPYEQYF